This T cell receptor beta chain was identified in a study of blood T cells in healthy people across ages. Germline CDR1 is MNHEY and CDR2 is SMNVEV (reference sequence). The V gene lost 6 bases and the J gene lost 2 bases, with 11 bases spanning the gap. This CDR3 contains 15 residues. Through a sample-barcoded 5' primer and a J-beta primer mix, a second PCR was run for 7 to 11 cycles. TCRdb ran MiXCR on the 5' RACE reads and lists one entry per CDR3 protein. The sample comprises 1.5 million to 2 million distinct CDR3 sequences, roughly 52% of which are singletons, and 2% to 2.5% rests with the top ten.

This chain links TRBV27 with TRBJ2-6; possible D gene TRBD1, 6 bases. The sample was blood. This receptor was identified in a woman aged 40 to 49 in good health. CDR3 in amino acids: CASRDQGTGANVLTF. The CDR3 bases are TGTGCCAGCAGGGATCAGGGGACTGGGGCCAACGTCCTGACTTTC.